This T cell receptor beta chain stems from a study of shared clonotypes between healthy human individuals. The CDR3 has 14 amino acids. CDR1 is SEHNR and CDR2 is FQNEAQ in the germline V gene (reference sequence). The trim removed 3 bases at V and 6 bases at J, leaving 3 bases unmatched. Naive-designated CD8 cells lacked CD45RO, were positively enriched for CCR7, and omitted terminally differentiated effector memory CD45RA+ cells. Libraries were prepared by immunoSEQ multiplex PCR; TCRdb keeps only in-frame clonotypes and omits some of them. The data contain approximately 2,200,000 clones, around 93% of them singletons. Comments on this clone: Other nucleotide sequences from this sample produce the same CDR3.

The rearrangement uses TRBV7-9 and TRBJ1-5, with 9 positions matching TRBD1. The sequence was obtained from a man younger than 35 in good health. Some clones in this sample may be carry-over from other donors' samples. Input material: naive CD8+ T cells from PBMCs. The CDR3 sequence: CASSLGQGIQPQHF. CDR3 bases: TGTGCCAGCAGCTTGGGACAGGGAATTCAGCCCCAGCATTTT.